This T cell receptor beta chain stems from a study of vaccination and CD4 T cells after COVID-19. On the study more broadly: The cells in question were stimulated using overlapping spike peptides derived from SARS-CoV-2, HCoV-NL63, HCoV-OC43 and HCoV-229E. For control cultures, the treatment was a CEFX pool, an HIV-1 Nef pool, or no peptide.

Losses at the gene ends were 3 bases for V and 12 bases for J; bases not matched to a gene: 13. Germline CDR1 reads SGHDT; CDR2 reads YYEEEE. This CDR3 region has 14 residues. The treatment denotes: roughly ten-day PBMC culture with coronavirus spike peptide pools or control peptides (ViraFEST assay). Before the COVID-19 pandemic (2011-2018), CD4+ T cells were obtained from the unexposed donor. ViraFEST enlarged antigen-specific T cell populations with peptide pools and afterwards sequenced TCRs. Concerning this clonotype: What it binds is not known.

Oncomine TCR Beta short-read sequencing was applied to DNA from cultured CD4+ T cells. From the PCR reads, TCRdb called clonotypes with MiXCR, one entry per CDR3 protein. The table has around 3,000 distinct CDR3 sequences, about 29% seen once; the top ten hold about three fifths. V and J are TRBV5-6 and TRBJ2-5, with 8 nucleotides matching TRBD2. Sequenced sample: CD4+ T cells from blood, cultured in vitro. This receptor was taken from a human donor in good health. The CDR3 loop reads CASSSTMSGSSEYF. Here the CDR3 DNA reads TGTGCCAGCAGCTCAACCATGAGCGGGAGCTCAGAGTACTTC.